This is a list of T cell receptor beta chains from one sample in a study of cytomegalovirus exposure and HLA in healthy donors. TCRdb keeps only in-frame clones here, not all; method: immunoSEQ multiplex PCR. There are around 120,000 clones in the sample; less than 85% occur only once, and 16% lies in the top ten. The sequencing sample was made of PBMCs. These TCRs come from a man in his fifties or sixties in good health and CMV-seropositive. CDR3s include the opening cysteine and the closing phenylalanine or tryptophan. The D gene is left open where the match is weak. A clone size is listed for some rows: how often the clone was seen (once, few, many), or a class if it is expanded.

d_gene | j_gene | abundance | v_gene | CDR3nt | CDR3aa
TRBD1 | TRBJ1-1 | few | TRBV28 | TGTGCCAGCAGTACAGACAGGGGGCGCACTGAAGCTTTCTTT | CASSTDRGRTEAFF
TRBD2 | TRBJ2-7 | . | TRBV7-2 | TGTGCCAGCACCAAATCCCTAGCGGGGGTCTACGAGCAGTACTTC | CASTKSLAGVYEQYF
TRBD1 | TRBJ2-3 | . | TRBV7-9 | TGTGCCAGCAGCCCAATACAGGGGTGGACAAGAACAGATACGCAGTATTTT | CASSPIQGWTRTDTQYF
TRBD1 | TRBJ2-5 | . | TRBV19 | TGTGCCAGTAGTATAGTACCCCAGGGGGCAGAGACCCAGTACTTC | CASSIVPQGAETQYF
. | TRBJ2-3 | . | TRBV18 | TGTGCCAGCTCACCAGAGGCAGATACGCAGTATTTT | CASSPEADTQYF
. | TRBJ2-7 | . | TRBV6-1 | TGTGCCACCCTCGGTGAGTCAGGGGAGCAGTACTTC | CATLGESGEQYF
TRBD2 | TRBJ2-3 | . | TRBV19 | TGTGCCAGTAAGACTAGCGGGAGATTAGATACGCAGTATTTT | CASKTSGRLDTQYF
. | TRBJ1-5 | . | TRBV10-2 | TGCGCCAGCAGTGCGGAACTCGGGAGTGGCAATCAGCCCCAGCATTTT | CASSAELGSGNQPQHF
TRBD1 | TRBJ1-5 | . | TRBV6-5 | TGTGCCAGCAGTTACTCCGGGACAGGGAATCAGCCCCAGCATTTT | CASSYSGTGNQPQHF
TRBD1 | TRBJ2-1 | . | TRBV10-1 | TGCGCCAGCGCTGACAGGGCCTACAATGAGCAGTTCTTC | CASADRAYNEQFF
TRBD1 | TRBJ2-7 | . | TRBV10-2 | TGCGCCAGCAGTGAGTCTGCGGGACAGGTAGGCTACGAGCAGTACTTC | CASSESAGQVGYEQYF
. | TRBJ1-2 | . | TRBV19 | TGTGCCAGTAGTAGAGTTTCAGGTCGAGCTAACTATGGCTACACCTTC | CASSRVSGRANYGYTF
. | TRBJ2-7 | . | TRBV10-1 | TGCGCCAGCAGTGATGACTACTACGAGCAGTACTTC | CASSDDYYEQYF
TRBD1 | TRBJ1-2 | few | TRBV5-4 | TGTGCCAGCAGCGGATCGGACAGGGGGAATGGCTACACCTTC | CASSGSDRGNGYTF
. | TRBJ2-4 | . | TRBV21-1 | TGTGCCAGCAGCAAAAAGTTTGGGGGGACGGGCAAAAACATTCAGTACTTC | CASSKKFGGTGKNIQYF
. | TRBJ2-2 | . | TRBV4-3 | TGCGCCAGCAGCATCCACCAGGACCGGGGCACCGGGGAGCTGTTTTTT | CASSIHQDRGTGELFF
. | TRBJ2-5 | . | TRBV11-3 | TGTGCCAGCAGTACAGGGCAAGAGACCCAGTACTTC | CASSTGQETQYF
. | TRBJ2-5 | few | TRBV7-2 | TGTGCCAGCAGCTCCCGACTAGGACAAGAGACCCAGTACTTC | CASSSRLGQETQYF
. | TRBJ2-2 | once | TRBV5-1 | TGCGCCAGCAGCTTGGCCGAGGGTTCCACCGGGGAGCTGTTTTTT | CASSLAEGSTGELFF
TRBD1 | TRBJ2-5 | few | TRBV4-1 | TGCGCCAGCAGCCAGAGACAGGGGATTCAAGAGACCCAGTACTTC | CASSQRQGIQETQYF
TRBD2 | TRBJ2-7 | . | TRBV7-9 | TGTGCCGCCGAGGGGACTAACTACGAGCAGTACTTC | CAAEGTNYEQYF
. | TRBJ1-4 | few | TRBV9 | TGTGCCAGCAGCGTAGCGGGTGAAGAAAAACTGTTTTTT | CASSVAGEEKLFF
TRBD2 | TRBJ2-7 | . | TRBV6-6 | TGTGCCAGCAGTTACTCTGGGGAGGGATTGGGAGAGCAGTACTTC | CASSYSGEGLGEQYF
. | TRBJ2-5 | . | TRBV18 | TGTGCCAGCTCCCACGGGAGACAGCAAGAGACCCAGTACTTC | CASSHGRQQETQYF
. | TRBJ1-3 | . | TRBV2 | TGTGCCAGCAGAGACGGGTTCTCTGGAAACACCATATATTTT | CASRDGFSGNTIYF
TRBD2 | TRBJ2-1 | . | TRBV28 | TGTGCCAGCAGCCCGATTAGCGGGGTCTCCTACAATGAGCAGTTCTTC | CASSPISGVSYNEQFF